Listed here are 18 T cell receptor beta chains from one sample, sequenced in a study of cytomegalovirus exposure and HLA in healthy donors (TCRdb year 2017). The library was produced with the immunoSEQ multiplex PCR assay. For the multiplex PCR, a mixture combining 60 forward primers for TCR Vbeta segments and 13 reverse primers for TCR Jbeta segments was used. TCRdb re-hosts the immuneACCESS table, in-frame sequences only. Its copies lack some clones; in the studies checked, an unresolved V gene accounts for under half of them, and the cause for the rest is not known. Across this sample there are approximately 150,000 clones, with 60% to 80% seen only once. The biggest ten clones account for approximately 2.9% of the sample. Sequences were obtained from PBMCs. These receptor sequences come from a woman aged 40-49 years in good health and CMV-seropositive.

The chain combines TRBV19 with TRBJ1-2, with D perhaps matching TRBD1 (6 bases). The CDR3 is made up of 14 amino acids. Trimming removed 3 bases at V and 7 bases at J, with 15 bases between. Germline assignment: CDR1 LNHDA and CDR2 SQIVND (reference sequence). Written as DNA, the CDR3 is TGTGCCAGTAGTATTGTCCAGGGGTTTGTTGGCTACACCTTC. Its protein product is CASSIVQGFVGYTF.

J is TRBJ2-7 and V is TRBV30; the D gene is possibly TRBD2 (6 bases). The germline V and J ends were trimmed by 3 bases and 3 bases, with 15 bases remaining between them. Germline V CDR1 and CDR2: GTSNPN, SVGIG (reference sequence). This CDR3 region has 14 residues. Here the CDR3 DNA reads TGTGCCTGGAGGGAGGGTGGCGCCGGCTACGAGCAGTACTTC. The encoded protein is CAWREGGAGYEQYF.

This sequence joins TRBV2 and TRBJ1-5, with D perhaps TRBD1 (6 bases). Germline values: CDR1 SNHLY, CDR2 FYNNEI. The length of the CDR3 is 15 residues. Between the trimmed V and J ends, which lost 6 bases and 0 bases, there was a span of 12 bases. CDR3 protein: CASSRTVDSNQPQHF. CDR3 DNA: TGTGCCAGCAGCCGGACAGTTGATAGCAATCAGCCCCAGCATTTT.

The chain combines TRBV4-3 with TRBJ1-2; D perhaps matches TRBD1 (6 bases). Germline V gives CDR1 LGHNA, CDR2 YSLEER. The CDR3 totals 15 residues. Trimming removed 0 bases at V and 14 bases at J, with 22 bases between. The CDR3 protein is CASSQDLGAGVLLTF. CDR3 nucleotide sequence: TGCGCCAGCAGCCAAGATCTAGGGGCAGGGGTGCTATTAACCTTC.

V and J are TRBV21-1 and TRBJ1-6; the table calls TRBD1, which could not be checked here. TRBV21-1 represents a pseudogene. The CDR3 length is 15 residues. The CDR3: CASSVKGTGRSPLHF. The CDR3, as DNA: TGTGCCAGCAGCGTCAAGGGGACAGGGCGTTCACCCCTCCACTTT.

The V call is TRBV28, the J call TRBJ2-3, with 7 bases matching TRBD1. The V and J ends lost 2 bases and 4 bases, in that order; junction bases with no gene match: 6. Germline values: CDR1 MDHEN, CDR2 SYDVKM. The CDR3 is 15 residues long. The CDR3 bases are TGTGCCAGCAGTTTACCGACAGGGAGCCCAGATACGCAGTATTTT. As protein: CASSLPTGSPDTQYF. The full variable domain, its missing parts supplied by reference TRBV28 and TRBJ2-3, is DVKVTQSSRYLVKRTGEKVFLECVQDMDHENMFWYRQDPGLGLRLIYFSYDVKMKEKGDIPEGYSVSREKKERFSLILESASTNQTSMYLCASSLPTGSPDTQYFGPGTRLTVL.

CDR3: CATQTGTSGRAYEQYF. CDR3 nucleotides: TGTGCCACGCAGACCGGGACTAGCGGGAGGGCCTACGAGCAGTACTTC. The chain carries TRBV19 and TRBJ2-7; 16 nucleotides align to TRBD2. CDR1 and CDR2 (germline): LNHDA, SQIVND (reference sequence). V trimming: 10 bases; J trimming: 2 bases; junction bases outside the gene matches: 8. The CDR3 runs to 16 residues.

This clone was detected only a few times. This chain uses TRBV4-1 with TRBJ2-1, with TRBD2 identical over 7 bases. V lost 1 base, J lost 10 bases, and 13 bases stayed unmatched. Germline-derived CDR1 and CDR2 are MGHRA and YSYEKL. The CDR3 runs to 16 residues. This chain's CDR3 is CASSQVWDMRAGEQFF. The CDR3 DNA sequence: TGCGCCAGCAGCCAAGTTTGGGATATGCGAGCGGGAGAGCAGTTCTTC.

This clone was seen more than once but under ten times. J is TRBJ1-5 and V is TRBV27, with D possibly TRBD1 on 6 matching bases. The CDR3 covers 18 residues. Trimming removed 5 bases from V and 0 bases from J, with 20 bases in between. Germline-derived CDR1 and CDR2 are MNHEY and SMNVEV (reference sequence). Written as DNA, the CDR3 is TGTGCCAGCAGTCTCTCGGCTCCCGGGACACATAGCAATCAGCCCCAGCATTTT. Translated: CASSLSAPGTHSNQPQHF.

The chain recombines TRBV7-2 with TRBJ1-5; 9 positions match TRBD1. The CDR3 contains 14 residues. V gave up 4 bases and J gave up 9 bases; unmatched junction bases: 7. Germline V lookup: CDR1 SGHTA, CDR2 FQGNSA. The CDR3 nucleotides read TGTGCCAGCAGCTCAGGACAGGGACAGGGGCCCCAGCATTTT. It yields the protein CASSSGQGQGPQHF. The variable domain in full, completed from reference TRBV7-2 and TRBJ1-5, reads GAGVSQSPSNKVTEKGKDVELRCDPISGHTALYWYRQSLGQGLEFLIYFQGNSAPDKSGLPSDRFSAERTGGSVSTLTIQRTQQEDSAVYLCASSSGQGQGPQHFGDGTRLSIL.

The V call is TRBV28, the J call TRBJ2-5; 14 bases are a match to TRBD2. Germline V gene data show CDR1 as MDHEN and CDR2 as SYDVKM. CDR3 length: 15 amino acids. V shed 10 bases, J shed 3 bases, and the junction held 7 bases outside the gene matches. The chain's CDR3 is CATFGTSGRKETQYF. The CDR3 DNA reads TGTGCCACCTTTGGGACTAGCGGGAGAAAAGAGACCCAGTACTTC.

The chain employs TRBV7-6 and TRBJ1-1; D is perhaps TRBD1 (5 bases). The CDR3 covers 14 residues. Trimming removed 3 bases from V and 2 bases from J, with 10 bases in between. CDR1 and CDR2 (germline): SGHVS, FNYEAQ. The CDR3 protein is CASSFGGANTEAFF. The CDR3 DNA reads TGTGCCAGCAGCTTTGGAGGGGCTAACACTGAAGCTTTCTTT.

With regard to this clone: Germline is not matched at one junction end, which may reflect a read error. V is TRBV25-1 and J is TRBJ2-7, with D unclear. CDR3 length equals 11 residues. The germline gives CDR1 MGHDK, CDR2 SYGVNS. The CDR3 DNA reads as TGTGCCGGCAGTGATACATACGAGCAGTACTTC. Its translation is CAGSDTYEQYF.

This chain links TRBV7-2 with TRBJ2-1; 7 bases are shared with TRBD2. The germline gives CDR1 SGHTA, CDR2 FQGNSA. CDR3 size: 13 residues. With 2 bases clipped from V and 7 bases from J, the junction kept 2 bases outside the gene matches. The CDR3 region has the DNA TGTGCCAGCAGCTTATACGGGGGGAATGAGCAGTTCTTC. Amino acids: CASSLYGGNEQFF.

This chain connects TRBV10-1 to TRBJ2-3; D might be TRBD1 (5 bases). The germline CDR1 and CDR2 sequences are WNHNN and SYGVQD (reference sequence). V was shortened by 5 bases and J by 6 bases, with 15 bases between the two germline ends. The CDR3 has 14 amino acids. The CDR3 DNA sequence: TGCGCCAGCAGTAATGGGCAGGCAGGGGATACGCAGTATTTT. The encoded protein is CASSNGQAGDTQYF.

The chain uses TRBV4-2 and TRBJ1-4; D perhaps matches TRBD1 (5 bases). This CDR3 contains 17 residues. From germline, CDR1 is LGHNA and CDR2 YNFKEQ. V lost 0 bases, J lost 7 bases, and 18 bases lay in between. This CDR3 reads CASSQELDGTQGEKLFF. In nucleotides, the CDR3 is TGTGCCAGCAGCCAAGAGTTGGACGGGACTCAGGGTGAAAAACTGTTTTTT.

This sequence joins TRBV4-3 and TRBJ2-3; 9 nucleotides line up with TRBD2. The CDR3 extends over 14 amino acids. Trimming removed 4 bases from V and 5 bases from J; junction bases left unmatched: 4. The germline CDR1 and CDR2 sequences are LGHNA and YSLEER. CDR3 protein: CASSRAGGLDTQYF. The CDR3 region has the DNA TGCGCCAGCAGCCGGGCGGGAGGGTTAGATACGCAGTATTTT.

V is TRBV19 and J is TRBJ1-5, with unresolved D. The V end lost 4 bases, the J end lost 3 bases, and 16 bases lay between the germline ends. The germline V gene encodes CDR1 LNHDA and CDR2 SQIVND (reference sequence). CDR3 length: 16 residues. Written as DNA, the CDR3 is TGTGCCAGTAGTAACCTTGGTTCACAGCTCAATCAGCCCCAGCATTTT. It translates to CASSNLGSQLNQPQHF.